These 11 T cell receptor beta chains originate from one sample sequenced in a study of immune evolution from preneoplasia to lung adenocarcinoma. TCRdb keeps only in-frame clones here, not all; method: immunoSEQ multiplex PCR. This sample has a few thousand clones; roughly 86% occur once, and the top ten carry approximately 3%. The source material was FFPE invasive lung adenocarcinoma tissue. The receptors originated from a person between 50 and 60 years old with lung adenocarcinoma.

V usage is TRBV28 and J usage is TRBJ2-7; D gene ambiguous. The germline gives CDR1 MDHEN, CDR2 SYDVKM. CDR3 size: 12 residues. Between the trimmed V and J ends, which lost 1 base and 10 bases, there was a span of 11 bases. For the CDR3, the DNA is TGTGCCAGCAGTTTATCCCCCTTGTTCCAGTACTTC. Its protein is CASSLSPLFQYF.

The CDR3 loop is CASSLGDVSGELFF. CDR3 sequence (DNA): TGTGCCAGCAGTTTGGGGGATGTCAGCGGGGAGCTGTTTTTT. This chain uses TRBV28 with TRBJ2-2; TRBD1 or TRBD2 may be the D gene (5 bases each). Germline V gives CDR1 MDHEN, CDR2 SYDVKM. V shed 3 bases and J shed 7 bases, with 12 bases lying between them. The CDR3 has 14 residues.

The chain couples TRBV6-5 to TRBJ2-7; D is perhaps TRBD1 or TRBD2 (5 bases each). Germline CDR1 and CDR2: MNHEY and SVGAGI. This CDR3 is 12 amino acids long. V shed 6 bases and J shed 1 base, with 7 bases lying between them. CDR3 sequence reads: CASRRGSYEQYF. Written as DNA, the CDR3 is TGTGCCAGCAGGAGGGGTTCCTACGAGCAGTACTTC.

The chain employs TRBV5-4 and TRBJ2-1; 7 bases match TRBD2. There are 15 residues in the CDR3. V was clipped by 0 bases and J by 9 bases; unmatched bases: 9. Germline V gene sequence: CDR1 SGHNT, CDR2 YYREEE (reference sequence). In DNA form, the CDR3 reads TGTGCCAGCAGCTTGGCTTGGGAGGGCGGAGGTGAGCAGTTCTTC. Translating gives CASSLAWEGGGEQFF.

Written as DNA, the CDR3 is TGTGCCATCAAAAACGATGGGGCTAGCGGACGGACCGGGGAGCTGTTTTTT. It translates to CAIKNDGASGRTGELFF. The chain couples TRBV7-2 to TRBJ2-2, with 7 bases that match TRBD2. The V and J ends lost 10 bases and 5 bases, in that order; junction bases with no gene match: 19. Germline assignment: CDR1 SGHTA and CDR2 FQGNSA. This CDR3 spans 17 amino acids.

This clone was counted a few times. The CDR3 sequence: CASSLAVQGEQYF. CDR3 in DNA: TGTGCCAGCAGCTTGGCGGTTCAGGGTGAGCAGTACTTC. This sequence joins TRBV5-4 and TRBJ2-7; a possible D gene is TRBD1 (5 bases). Trimming removed 0 bases at V and 7 bases at J, with 11 bases between. The CDR3 has 13 residues. CDR1 and CDR2 (germline): SGHNT, YYREEE (reference sequence).

Details on this clone: Other DNA sequences in this specimen translate into the identical CDR3. The V call is TRBV25-1, the J call TRBJ2-5, with no clear D. CDR1 and CDR2 (germline): MGHDK, SYGVNS. Trimming took off 8 bases at V and 2 bases at J, with 3 bases between the two ends. The CDR3 covers 10 residues. CDR3 in DNA: TGTGCCAGCGGTCAAGAGACCCAGTACTTC. Amino acid sequence: CASGQETQYF.

The chain employs TRBV30 and TRBJ1-1; D is uncertain. This CDR3 has 16 amino acids. Germline lookup yields CDR1 GTSNPN and CDR2 SVGIG (reference sequence). V was pared by 0 bases and J by 1 base, with 15 bases between. The CDR3 spells CAWSVYDRDWNTEAFF. CDR3 bases: TGTGCCTGGAGTGTATACGATAGGGATTGGAACACTGAAGCTTTCTTT. Full variable domain (remainder filled in from reference TRBV30 and TRBJ1-1): SQTIHQWPATLVQPVGSPLSLECTVEGTSNPNLYWYRQAAGRGLQLLFYSVGIGQISSEVPQNLSASRPQDRQFILSSKKLLLSDSGFYLCAWSVYDRDWNTEAFFGQGTRLTVV.

The chain has TRBV21-1 and TRBJ2-5; the table assigns TRBD1, which was not confirmed against the DNA. TRBV21-1 is noted as a pseudogene. This CDR3 has 15 residues. Here the CDR3 DNA reads TGTGCCAGCATCGAAACCAGGGGGATCGGAGAGACCCAGTACTTC. Encoded protein: CASIETRGIGETQYF.

CDR3 loop: CASSIHRGVEANEQFF. The CDR3 region has the DNA TGTGCCAGTAGTATCCACCGCGGGGTGGAAGCGAATGAGCAGTTCTTC. This chain links TRBV19 with TRBJ2-1; D might be TRBD2 (6 bases). V lost 3 bases, J lost 7 bases, and 19 bases lay in between. The CDR3 covers 16 residues. Germline V gene data show CDR1 as LNHDA and CDR2 as SQIVND (reference sequence).

This clone was counted once. The CDR3 loop is CASSTETSLHEQFF. Here the CDR3 DNA reads TGTGCCAGCAGCACAGAGACTAGCCTCCATGAGCAGTTCTTC. V and J are TRBV11-3 and TRBJ2-1; 7 nucleotides align to TRBD2. The ends lost 5 bases at V and 8 bases at J; junction bases unmatched: 9. CDR1 is SGHNT, CDR2 YENEEA, per germline. This CDR3 has 14 residues.